These T cell receptor beta chains were read from a single sample in a study of T cells in Graves' hyperthyroidism and ophthalmopathy. One entry per CDR3 protein, called by TCRdb with MiXCR from the multiplex PCR reads. This table holds approximately 610,000 distinct CDR3 sequences, 16% found once. The source material was blood. All receptors derive from a woman younger than 35 with Graves' hyperthyroidism. Both conserved end residues are trimmed from each CDR3. The order of the fields is CDR3 length, J gene, V gene, clone size, D gene, CDR3 protein. D genes are given only for firm matches. Clone sizes are given selectively: once, few, many, or a class where the clone is expanded.

14 TRBJ2-1 TRBV12-3/TRBV12-4 once - ASSSLGLGPYNEQF
13 TRBJ1-1 TRBV12-3/TRBV12-4 many - ASSLRGVGSTEAF
12 TRBJ1-6 TRBV20-1 many TRBD1 SANVGQLNSPLH
14 TRBJ2-5 TRBV5-6 - TRBD2 ASSPMGLAGWETQY
14 TRBJ2-7 TRBV30 - - ACAMGVGGDPYEQY
14 TRBJ1-1 TRBV7-8 many TRBD1 ASSLSLGQGDTEAF
9 TRBJ1-1 TRBV6-1 - - ASSEIGEAF
14 TRBJ2-2 TRBV7-3 - - ASSLIGTANTGELF
12 TRBJ2-3 TRBV10-3 - TRBD2 AIRSAGAADTQY
12 TRBJ2-1 TRBV29-1 many TRBD2 SVRTSGGNNEQF
9 TRBJ2-5 TRBV6-2/TRBV6-3 many TRBD2 AARTSGTQY
13 TRBJ2-5 TRBV7-2 - TRBD2 ASSLKREGGETQY
13 TRBJ1-1 TRBV19 many - ASSPPGWANTEAF
13 TRBJ2-1 TRBV5-6 many - ASSPMGGLYNEQF
14 TRBJ2-1 TRBV4-1 few TRBD1 ASSQRDRGSYNEQF
13 TRBJ1-4 TRBV5-1 - - ASSRSGTTNEKLF
13 TRBJ2-7 TRBV2 many TRBD2 ASSEWLAGEYEQY
13 TRBJ2-2 TRBV29-1 - - SVAWGGGSAGELF
10 TRBJ2-7 TRBV7-2 many - ASSFPYYEQY
13 TRBJ2-2 TRBV5-1 - - ASSLGDVGTGELF
12 TRBJ1-1 TRBV29-1 few - SVVNAGSNTEAF
13 TRBJ1-2 TRBV5-4 few - ASSPNTGLVYGYT
13 TRBJ1-2 TRBV6-1 once TRBD1 ASRTQGAWDYGYT
13 TRBJ2-3 TRBV27 many - ASSATTELTDTQY